The subject of this entry is one TCR beta chain. Its target is unknown. The data belong to a study of cytomegalovirus exposure and HLA in healthy donors. Study details: A prior study identified approximately 120 million unique TCR beta sequences from roughly 170 million T cells.

The CDR3 length is 13 residues. The V end was cut by 0 bases, the J end by 6 bases, with 6 bases between. Germline CDR1 and CDR2: MNHEY and SMNVEV (reference sequence). Study-wide points: V- and J-gene trimming of TCR beta was linked (in a later analysis) to a missense DCLRE1C variant.

PCR amplification relied on 60 Vbeta primers (plus 13 Jbeta primers). The protocol was immunoSEQ multiplex PCR, while the TCRdb copy is restricted to in-frame clones and leaves out a portion. The sample lists roughly 180,000 clones; roughly 80% were seen once. Sample: PBMCs. The chain uses TRBV27 and TRBJ2-4; TRBD2 might be the D (6 bases). This receptor was identified in a female donor in good health and CMV-seronegative. The DNA of the CDR3 is TGTGCCAGCAGTTTATCGGGGGGAAACATTCAGTACTTC. Protein sequence: CASSLSGGNIQYF.